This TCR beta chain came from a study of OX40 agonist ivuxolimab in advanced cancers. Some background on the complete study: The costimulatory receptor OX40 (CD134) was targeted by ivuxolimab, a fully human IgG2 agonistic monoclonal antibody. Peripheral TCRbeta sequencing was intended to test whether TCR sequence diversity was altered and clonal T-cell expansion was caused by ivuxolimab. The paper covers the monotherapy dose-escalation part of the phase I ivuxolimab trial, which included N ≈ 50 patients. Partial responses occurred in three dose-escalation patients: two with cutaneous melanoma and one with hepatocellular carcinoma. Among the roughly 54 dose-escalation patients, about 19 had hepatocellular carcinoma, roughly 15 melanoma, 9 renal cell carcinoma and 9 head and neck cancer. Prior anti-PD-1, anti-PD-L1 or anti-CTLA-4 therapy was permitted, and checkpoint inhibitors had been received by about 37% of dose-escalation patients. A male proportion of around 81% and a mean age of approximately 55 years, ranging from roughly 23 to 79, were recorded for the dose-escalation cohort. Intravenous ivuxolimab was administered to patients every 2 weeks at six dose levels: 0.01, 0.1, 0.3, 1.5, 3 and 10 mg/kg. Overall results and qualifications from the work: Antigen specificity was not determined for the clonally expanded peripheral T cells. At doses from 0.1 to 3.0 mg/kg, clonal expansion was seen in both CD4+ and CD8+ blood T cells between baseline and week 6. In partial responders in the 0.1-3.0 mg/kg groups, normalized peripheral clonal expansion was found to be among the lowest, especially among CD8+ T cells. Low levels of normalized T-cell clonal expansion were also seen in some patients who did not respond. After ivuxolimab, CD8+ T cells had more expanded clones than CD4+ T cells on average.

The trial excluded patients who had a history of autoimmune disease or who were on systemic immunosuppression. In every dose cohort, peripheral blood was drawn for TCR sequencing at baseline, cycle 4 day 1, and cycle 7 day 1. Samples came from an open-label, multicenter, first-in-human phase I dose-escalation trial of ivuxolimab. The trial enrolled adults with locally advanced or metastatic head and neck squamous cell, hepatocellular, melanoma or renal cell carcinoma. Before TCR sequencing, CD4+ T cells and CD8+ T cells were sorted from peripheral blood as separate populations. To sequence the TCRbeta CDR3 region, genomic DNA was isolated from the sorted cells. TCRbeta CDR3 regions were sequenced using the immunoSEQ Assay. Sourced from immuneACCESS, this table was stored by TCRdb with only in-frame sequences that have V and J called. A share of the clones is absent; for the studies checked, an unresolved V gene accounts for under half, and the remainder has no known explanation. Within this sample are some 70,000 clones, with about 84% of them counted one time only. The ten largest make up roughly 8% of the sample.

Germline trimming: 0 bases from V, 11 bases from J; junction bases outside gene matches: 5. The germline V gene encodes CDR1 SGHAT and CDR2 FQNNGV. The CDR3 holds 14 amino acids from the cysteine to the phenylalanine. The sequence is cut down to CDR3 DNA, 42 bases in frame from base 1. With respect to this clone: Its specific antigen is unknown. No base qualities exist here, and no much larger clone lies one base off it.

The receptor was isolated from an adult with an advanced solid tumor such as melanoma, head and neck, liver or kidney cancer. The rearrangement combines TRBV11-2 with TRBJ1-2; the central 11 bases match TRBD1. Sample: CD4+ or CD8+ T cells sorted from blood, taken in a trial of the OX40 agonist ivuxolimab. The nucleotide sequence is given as TGTGCCAGCAGCTTAGACAGGACAGGGGGCGCGTACACCTTC. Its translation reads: CASSLDRTGGAYTF.